The clone carrying this T cell receptor (beta chain) was recorded at least ten times. Its antigen is still unknown. TCRdb re-derived calls from the 5' RACE reads in MiXCR, one entry per CDR3 protein. Of roughly 440,000 distinct CDR3 sequences listed, 15% to 20% were seen once; the top ten hold about 0.94%. V was trimmed by 6 bases and J by 9 bases, leaving 21 bases between them. CDR3 length equals 15 residues. The sample is drawn from a study of CD8 T cells in ankylosing spondylitis. Notes on the study in general: Within ankylosing spondylitis blood, a TCR beta motif made up of seven to nine highly homologous variants appeared to be characteristic. Several of the motif variants were reported before in synovial fluid and blood from reactive arthritis. According to the report, clones linked to the disease were significantly enriched in matched synovial fluid samples taken from ankylosing spondylitis patients.

The material sequenced was blood, either unsorted or a sorted T cell fraction (not recorded which). The chain has TRBV12-3 or TRBV12-4 and TRBJ2-1; D is possibly TRBD1 (6 bases). The receptor was isolated from a male donor with ankylosing spondylitis. CDR3 in DNA: TGTGCCAGCAGGTGGGGGCCCGGGGTTATAGGTGAGCAGTTCTTC. This translates into CASRWGPGVIGEQFF.